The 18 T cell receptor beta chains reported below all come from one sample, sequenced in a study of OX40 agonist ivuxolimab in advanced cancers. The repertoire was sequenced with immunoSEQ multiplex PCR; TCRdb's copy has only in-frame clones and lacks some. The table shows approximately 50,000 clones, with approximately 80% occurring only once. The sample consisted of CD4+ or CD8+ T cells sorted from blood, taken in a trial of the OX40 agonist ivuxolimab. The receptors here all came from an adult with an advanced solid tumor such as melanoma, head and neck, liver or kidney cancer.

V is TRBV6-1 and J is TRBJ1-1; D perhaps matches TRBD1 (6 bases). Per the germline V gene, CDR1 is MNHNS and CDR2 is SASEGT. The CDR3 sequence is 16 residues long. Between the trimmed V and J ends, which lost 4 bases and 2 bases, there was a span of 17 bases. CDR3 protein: CASSARTGGRNTEAFF. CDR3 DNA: TGTGCCAGCAGTGCGAGGACGGGGGGCCGAAACACTGAAGCTTTCTTT.

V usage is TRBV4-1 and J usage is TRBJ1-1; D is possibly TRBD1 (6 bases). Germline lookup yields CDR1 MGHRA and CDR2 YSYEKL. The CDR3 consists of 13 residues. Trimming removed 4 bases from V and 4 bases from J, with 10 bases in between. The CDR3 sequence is CASSLRGATEAFF. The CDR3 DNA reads TGCGCCAGCAGCCTCCGGGGGGCCACTGAAGCTTTCTTT.

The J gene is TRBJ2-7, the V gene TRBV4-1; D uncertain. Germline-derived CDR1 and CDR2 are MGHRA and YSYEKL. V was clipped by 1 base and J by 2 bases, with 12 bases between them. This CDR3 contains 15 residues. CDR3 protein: CASSQGWGFPYEQYF. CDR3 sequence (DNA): TGCGCCAGCAGCCAAGGGTGGGGTTTTCCCTACGAGCAGTACTTC.

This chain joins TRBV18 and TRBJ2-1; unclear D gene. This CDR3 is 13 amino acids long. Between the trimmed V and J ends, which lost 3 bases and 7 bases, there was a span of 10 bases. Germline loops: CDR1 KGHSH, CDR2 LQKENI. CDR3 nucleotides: TGTGCCAGCTCACCTGTTCTGGGTAATGAGCAGTTCTTC. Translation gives CASSPVLGNEQFF.

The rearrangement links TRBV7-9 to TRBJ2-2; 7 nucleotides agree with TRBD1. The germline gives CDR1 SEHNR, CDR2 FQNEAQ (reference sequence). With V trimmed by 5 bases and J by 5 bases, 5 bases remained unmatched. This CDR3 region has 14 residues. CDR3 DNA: TGTGCCAGCAGCCCAGGGGGACAGACCGGGGAGCTGTTTTTT. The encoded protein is CASSPGGQTGELFF.

The CDR3 DNA reads TGTGCCAGCAGCTTAACAGCAATGAACACTGAAGCTTTCTTT. This codes for CASSLTAMNTEAFF. The gene calls are TRBV7-9 and TRBJ1-1; D gene ambiguous. The CDR3 is 14 amino acids. The ends were cut back, 2 bases at V and 0 bases at J, with 7 bases in the middle. Germline CDR1 is SEHNR and CDR2 is FQNEAQ (reference sequence).

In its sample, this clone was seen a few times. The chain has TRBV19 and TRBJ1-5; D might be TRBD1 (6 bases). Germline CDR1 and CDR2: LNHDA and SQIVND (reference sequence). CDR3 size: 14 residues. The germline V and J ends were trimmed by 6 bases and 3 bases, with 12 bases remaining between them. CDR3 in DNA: TGTGCCAGTAGAACCAGGGGCGTCAATCAGCCCCAGCATTTT. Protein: CASRTRGVNQPQHF.

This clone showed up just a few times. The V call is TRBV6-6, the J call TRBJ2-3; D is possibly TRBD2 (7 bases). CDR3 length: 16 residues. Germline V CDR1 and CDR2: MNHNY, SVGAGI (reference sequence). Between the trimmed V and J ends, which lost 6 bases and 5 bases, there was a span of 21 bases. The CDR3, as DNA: TGTGCCAGCAGCCCAGCCCCCGGCGGGGGCTTAGATACGCAGTATTTT. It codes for CASSPAPGGGLDTQYF.

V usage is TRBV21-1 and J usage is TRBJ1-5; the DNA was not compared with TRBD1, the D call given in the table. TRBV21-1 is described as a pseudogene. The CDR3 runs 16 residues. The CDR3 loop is CASSLSGVFANQPQHF. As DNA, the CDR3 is TGTGCCAGCAGCCTTTCAGGCGTCTTCGCCAATCAGCCCCAGCATTTT.

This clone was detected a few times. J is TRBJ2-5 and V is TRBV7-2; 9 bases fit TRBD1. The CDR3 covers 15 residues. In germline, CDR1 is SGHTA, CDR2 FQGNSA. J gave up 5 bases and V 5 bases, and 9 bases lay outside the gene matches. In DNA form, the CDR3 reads TGTGCCAGCAGCCAAAACAGGGGGCGTATGGAGACCCAGTACTTC. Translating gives CASSQNRGRMETQYF.

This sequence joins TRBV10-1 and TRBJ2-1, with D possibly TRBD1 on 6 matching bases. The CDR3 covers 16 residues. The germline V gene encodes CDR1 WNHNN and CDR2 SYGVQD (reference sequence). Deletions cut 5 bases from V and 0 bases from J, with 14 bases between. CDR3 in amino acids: CASSPGQLLSYNEQFF. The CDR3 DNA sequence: TGCGCCAGCAGTCCTGGACAGCTTCTCTCCTACAATGAGCAGTTCTTC.

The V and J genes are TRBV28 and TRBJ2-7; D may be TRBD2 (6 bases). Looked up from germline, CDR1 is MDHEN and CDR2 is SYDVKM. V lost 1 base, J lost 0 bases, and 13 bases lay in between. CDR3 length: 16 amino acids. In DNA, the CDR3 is TGTGCCAGCAGTTTATTTGGTGGGGAGGCCTCCTACGAGCAGTACTTC. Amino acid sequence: CASSLFGGEASYEQYF.

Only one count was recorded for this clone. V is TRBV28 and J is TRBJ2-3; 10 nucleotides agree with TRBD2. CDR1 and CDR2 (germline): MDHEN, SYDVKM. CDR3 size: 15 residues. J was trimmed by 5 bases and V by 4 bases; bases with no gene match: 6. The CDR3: CASSSSGSSGDTQYF. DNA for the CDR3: TGTGCCAGCAGTTCTAGCGGGAGTAGTGGAGATACGCAGTATTTT.

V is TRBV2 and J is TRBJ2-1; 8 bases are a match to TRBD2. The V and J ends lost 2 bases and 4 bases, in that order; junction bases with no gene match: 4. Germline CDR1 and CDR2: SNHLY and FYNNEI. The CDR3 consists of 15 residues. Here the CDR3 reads CASSESGGGYNEQFF. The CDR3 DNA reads TGTGCCAGCAGTGAAAGTGGCGGGGGGTACAATGAGCAGTTCTTC. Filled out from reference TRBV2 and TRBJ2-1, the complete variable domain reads EPEVTQTPSHQVTQMGQEVILRCVPISNHLYFYWYRQILGQKVEFLVSFYNNEISEKSEIFDDQFSVERPDGSNFTLKIRSTKLEDSAMYFCASSESGGGYNEQFFGPGTRLTVL.

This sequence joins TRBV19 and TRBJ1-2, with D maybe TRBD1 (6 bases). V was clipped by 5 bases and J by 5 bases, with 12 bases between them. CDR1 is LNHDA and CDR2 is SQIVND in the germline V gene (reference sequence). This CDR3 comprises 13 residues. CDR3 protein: CASSFIGQYGYTF. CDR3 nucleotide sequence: TGTGCCAGTAGTTTTATCGGACAGTATGGCTACACCTTC.

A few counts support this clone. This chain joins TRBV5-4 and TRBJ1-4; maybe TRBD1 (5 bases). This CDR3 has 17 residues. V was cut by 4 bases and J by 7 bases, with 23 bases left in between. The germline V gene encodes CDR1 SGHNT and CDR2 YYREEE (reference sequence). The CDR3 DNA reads TGTGCCAGCAGCCATTCGGAGCAGGGTCCCCATAGTGAAAAACTGTTTTTT. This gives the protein CASSHSEQGPHSEKLFF.

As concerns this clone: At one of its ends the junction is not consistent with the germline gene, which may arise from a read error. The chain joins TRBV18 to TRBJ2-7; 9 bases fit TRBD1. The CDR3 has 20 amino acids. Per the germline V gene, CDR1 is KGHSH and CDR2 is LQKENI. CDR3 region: CAGSPPRFGTGRFPTYEQYF. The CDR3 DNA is TGTGCCGGCTCACCACCGAGGTTTGGGACAGGGCGGTTCCCGACCTACGAGCAGTACTTC.

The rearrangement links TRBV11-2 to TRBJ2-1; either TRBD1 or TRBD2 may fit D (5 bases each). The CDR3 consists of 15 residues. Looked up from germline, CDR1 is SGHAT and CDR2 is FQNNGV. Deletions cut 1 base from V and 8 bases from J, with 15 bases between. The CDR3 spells CASSLVREQVDEQFF. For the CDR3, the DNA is TGTGCCAGCAGCTTAGTCAGGGAGCAGGTCGATGAGCAGTTCTTC.